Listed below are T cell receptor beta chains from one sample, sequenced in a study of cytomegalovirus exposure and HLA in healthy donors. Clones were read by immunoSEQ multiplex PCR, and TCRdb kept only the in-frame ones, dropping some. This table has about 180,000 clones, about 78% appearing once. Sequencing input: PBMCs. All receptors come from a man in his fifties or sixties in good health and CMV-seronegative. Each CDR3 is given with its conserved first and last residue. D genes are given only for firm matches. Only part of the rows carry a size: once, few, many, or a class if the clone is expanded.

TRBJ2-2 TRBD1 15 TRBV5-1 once CASSQQQGAGGELFF TGCGCCAGCAGCCAACAACAGGGGGCTGGCGGGGAGCTGTTTTTT
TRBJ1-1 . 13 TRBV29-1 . CSVNGPGVTEAFF TGCAGCGTTAATGGCCCGGGAGTCACTGAAGCTTTCTTT
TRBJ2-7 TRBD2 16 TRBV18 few CASSPQAGGGAYEQYF TGTGCCAGCTCACCACAGGCGGGGGGGGGCGCCTACGAGCAGTACTTC
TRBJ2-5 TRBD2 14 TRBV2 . CASRSGGAVETQYF TGTGCCAGCCGGAGCGGGGGGGCCGTTGAGACCCAGTACTTC
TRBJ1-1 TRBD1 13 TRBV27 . CASSSTYRDRAFF TGTGCCAGCAGTTCGACTTACCGGGACAGGGCTTTCTTT
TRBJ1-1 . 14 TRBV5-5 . CASSRGIRKAEAFF TGTGCCAGCAGCCGAGGGATAAGGAAGGCTGAAGCTTTCTTT
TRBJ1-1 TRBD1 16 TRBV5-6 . CASSLRTGQLNTEAFF TGTGCCAGCAGCTTGAGGACGGGACAGTTGAACACTGAAGCTTTCTTT
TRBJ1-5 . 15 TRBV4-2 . CASSQEGAGNQPQHF TGTGCCAGCAGCCAAGAGGGGGCAGGCAATCAGCCCCAGCATTTT
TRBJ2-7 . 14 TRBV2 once CASSEKLAGYEQYF TGTGCCAGCAGTGAAAAACTTGCCGGCTACGAGCAGTACTTC
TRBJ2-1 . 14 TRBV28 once CASKDTLNGNEQFF TGTGCCAGCAAGGACACCCTAAATGGGAATGAGCAGTTCTTC
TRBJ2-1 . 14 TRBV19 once CASSIRGNTNEQFF TGTGCCAGTAGTATCCGGGGGAATACCAATGAGCAGTTCTTC
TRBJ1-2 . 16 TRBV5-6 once CASSLLGPGVGYGYTF TGTGCCAGCAGCTTGCTAGGGCCAGGGGTGGGCTATGGCTACACCTTC